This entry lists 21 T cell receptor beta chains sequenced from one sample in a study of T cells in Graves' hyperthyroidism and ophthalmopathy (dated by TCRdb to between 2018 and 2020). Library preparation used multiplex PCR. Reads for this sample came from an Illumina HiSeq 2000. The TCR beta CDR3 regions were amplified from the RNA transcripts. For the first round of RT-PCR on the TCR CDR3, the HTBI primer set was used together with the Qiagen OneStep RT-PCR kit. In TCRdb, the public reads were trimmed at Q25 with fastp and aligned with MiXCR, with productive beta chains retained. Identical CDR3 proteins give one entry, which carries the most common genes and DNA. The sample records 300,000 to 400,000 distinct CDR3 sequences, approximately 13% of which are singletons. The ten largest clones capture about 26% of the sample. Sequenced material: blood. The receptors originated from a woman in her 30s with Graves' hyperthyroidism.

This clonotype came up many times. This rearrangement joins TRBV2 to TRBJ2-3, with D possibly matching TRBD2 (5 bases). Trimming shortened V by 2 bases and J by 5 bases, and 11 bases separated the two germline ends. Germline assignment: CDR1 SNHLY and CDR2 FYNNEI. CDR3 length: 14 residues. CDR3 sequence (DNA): TGTGCCAGCAGTGAACCAGGAGGCGGAGATACGCAGTATTTT. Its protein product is CASSEPGGGDTQYF. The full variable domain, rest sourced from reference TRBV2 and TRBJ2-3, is EPEVTQTPSHQVTQMGQEVILRCVPISNHLYFYWYRQILGQKVEFLVSFYNNEISEKSEIFDDQFSVERPDGSNFTLKIRSTKLEDSAMYFCASSEPGGGDTQYFGPGTRLTVL.

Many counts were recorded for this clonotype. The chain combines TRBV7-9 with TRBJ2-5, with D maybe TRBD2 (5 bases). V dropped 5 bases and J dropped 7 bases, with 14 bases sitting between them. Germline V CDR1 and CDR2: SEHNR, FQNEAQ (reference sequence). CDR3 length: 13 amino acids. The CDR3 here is CASSRGLGGTQYF. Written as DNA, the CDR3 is TGTGCCAGCAGCCGAGGGCTTGGCGGGACCCAGTACTTC.

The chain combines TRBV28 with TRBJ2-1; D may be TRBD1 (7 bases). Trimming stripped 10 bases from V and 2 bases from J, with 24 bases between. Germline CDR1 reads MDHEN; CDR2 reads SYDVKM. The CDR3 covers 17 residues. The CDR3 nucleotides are TGTGCCACCGACGGGGGCCAGCAGGGGGTCCCCTACAATGAGCAGTTCTTC. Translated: CATDGGQQGVPYNEQFF.

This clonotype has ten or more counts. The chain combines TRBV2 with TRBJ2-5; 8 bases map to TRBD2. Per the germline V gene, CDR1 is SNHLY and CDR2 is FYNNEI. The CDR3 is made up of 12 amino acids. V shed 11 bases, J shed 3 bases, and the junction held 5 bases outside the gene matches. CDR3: CAQGREEETQYF. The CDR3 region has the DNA TGTGCCCAGGGGCGGGAGGAAGAGACCCAGTACTTC.

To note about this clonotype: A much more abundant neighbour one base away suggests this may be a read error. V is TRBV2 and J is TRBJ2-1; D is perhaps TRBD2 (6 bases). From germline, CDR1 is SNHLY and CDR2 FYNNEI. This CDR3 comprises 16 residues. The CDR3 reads CASSEFVAGTNNEQLF. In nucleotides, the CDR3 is TGTGCCAGCAGTGAATTTGTGGCGGGAACCAACAATGAGCAGCTCTTC.

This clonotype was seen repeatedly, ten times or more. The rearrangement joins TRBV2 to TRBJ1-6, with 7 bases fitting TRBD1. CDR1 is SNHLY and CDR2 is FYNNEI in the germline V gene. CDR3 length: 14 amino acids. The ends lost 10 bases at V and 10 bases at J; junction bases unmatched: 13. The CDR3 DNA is TGTGCCACGGGGGAATCCAGGGGGGGCTCACCCCTCCACTTT. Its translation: CATGESRGGSPLHF.

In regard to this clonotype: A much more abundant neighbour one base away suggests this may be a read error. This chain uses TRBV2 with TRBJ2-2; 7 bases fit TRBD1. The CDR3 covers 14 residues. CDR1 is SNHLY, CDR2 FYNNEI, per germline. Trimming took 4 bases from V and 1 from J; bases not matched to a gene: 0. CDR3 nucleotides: TGTGCCAGCAGTGGACAGGGGAACACCGGGGAGCTGTTTTTT. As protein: CASSGQGNTGELFF.

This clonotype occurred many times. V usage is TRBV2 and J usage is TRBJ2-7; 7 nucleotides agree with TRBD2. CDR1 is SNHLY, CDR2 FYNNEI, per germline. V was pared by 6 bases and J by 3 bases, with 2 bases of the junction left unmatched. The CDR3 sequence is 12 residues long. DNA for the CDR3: TGTGCCAGCAGGGGAGGGGTCTACGAGCAGTACTTC. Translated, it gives CASRGGVYEQYF. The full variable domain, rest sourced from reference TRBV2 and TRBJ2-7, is EPEVTQTPSHQVTQMGQEVILRCVPISNHLYFYWYRQILGQKVEFLVSFYNNEISEKSEIFDDQFSVERPDGSNFTLKIRSTKLEDSAMYFCASRGGVYEQYFGPGTRLTVT.

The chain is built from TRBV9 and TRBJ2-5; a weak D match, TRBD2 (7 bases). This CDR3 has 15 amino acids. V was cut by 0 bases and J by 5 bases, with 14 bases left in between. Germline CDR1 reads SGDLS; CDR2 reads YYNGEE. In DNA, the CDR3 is TGTGCCAGCAGCGTAGGGGGGGGGCGCGGGGAGACCCAGTACTTC. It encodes CASSVGGGRGETQYF.

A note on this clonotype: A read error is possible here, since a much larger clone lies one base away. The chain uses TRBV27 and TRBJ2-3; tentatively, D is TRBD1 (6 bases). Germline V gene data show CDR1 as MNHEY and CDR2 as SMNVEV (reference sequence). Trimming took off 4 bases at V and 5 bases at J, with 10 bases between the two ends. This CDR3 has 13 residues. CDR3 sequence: CASSCRGGDTQYF. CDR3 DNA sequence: TGTGCCAGCAGTTGCAGGGGCGGAGATACGCAGTATTTT.

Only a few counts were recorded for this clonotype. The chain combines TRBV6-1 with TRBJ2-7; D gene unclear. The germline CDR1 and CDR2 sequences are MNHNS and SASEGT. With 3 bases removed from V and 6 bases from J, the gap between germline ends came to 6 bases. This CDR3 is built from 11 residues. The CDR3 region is CASSDRVEQYF. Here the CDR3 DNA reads TGTGCCAGCAGTGATAGGGTCGAGCAGTACTTC.

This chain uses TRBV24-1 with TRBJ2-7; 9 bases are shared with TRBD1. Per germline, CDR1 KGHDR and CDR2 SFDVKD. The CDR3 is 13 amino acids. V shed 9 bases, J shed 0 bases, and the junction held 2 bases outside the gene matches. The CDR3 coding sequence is TGTGCCACCGGGACAGGGAGCTCCTACGAGCAGTACTTC. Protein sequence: CATGTGSSYEQYF.

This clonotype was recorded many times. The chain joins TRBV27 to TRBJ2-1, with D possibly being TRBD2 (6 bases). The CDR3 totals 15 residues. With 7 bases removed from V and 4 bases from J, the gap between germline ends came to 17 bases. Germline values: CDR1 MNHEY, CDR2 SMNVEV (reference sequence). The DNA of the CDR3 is TGTGCCAGCACTCCCGGGGGTCCGGGTTACAATGAGCAGTTCTTC. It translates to CASTPGGPGYNEQFF.

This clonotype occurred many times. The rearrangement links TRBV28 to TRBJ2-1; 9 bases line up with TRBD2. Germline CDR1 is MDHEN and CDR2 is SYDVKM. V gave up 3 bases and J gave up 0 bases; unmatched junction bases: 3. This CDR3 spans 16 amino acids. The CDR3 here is CASSLTSGSSYNEQFF. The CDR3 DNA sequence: TGTGCCAGCAGTTTGACTAGCGGAAGCTCCTACAATGAGCAGTTCTTC.

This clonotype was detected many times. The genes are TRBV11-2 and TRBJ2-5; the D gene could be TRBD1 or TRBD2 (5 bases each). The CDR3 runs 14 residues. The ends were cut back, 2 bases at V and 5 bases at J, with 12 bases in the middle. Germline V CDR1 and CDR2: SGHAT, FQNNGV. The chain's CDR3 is CASSLFLGEETQYF. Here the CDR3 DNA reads TGTGCCAGCAGCTTATTTCTGGGGGAGGAGACCCAGTACTTC.

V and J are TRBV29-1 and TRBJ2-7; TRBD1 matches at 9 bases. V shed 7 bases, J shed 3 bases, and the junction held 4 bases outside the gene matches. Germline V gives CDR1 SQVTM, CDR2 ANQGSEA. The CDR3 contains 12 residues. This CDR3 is CSAVTGGYEQYF. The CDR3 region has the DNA TGCAGCGCTGTGACAGGGGGCTACGAGCAGTACTTC.

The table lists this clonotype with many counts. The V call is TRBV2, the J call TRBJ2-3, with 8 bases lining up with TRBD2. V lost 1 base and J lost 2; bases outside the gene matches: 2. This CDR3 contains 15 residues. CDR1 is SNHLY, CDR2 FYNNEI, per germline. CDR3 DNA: TGTGCCAGCAGTGAAGAACTAGCGGACACAGATACGCAGTATTTT. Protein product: CASSEELADTDTQYF. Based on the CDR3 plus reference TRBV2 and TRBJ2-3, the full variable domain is EPEVTQTPSHQVTQMGQEVILRCVPISNHLYFYWYRQILGQKVEFLVSFYNNEISEKSEIFDDQFSVERPDGSNFTLKIRSTKLEDSAMYFCASSEELADTDTQYFGPGTRLTVL.

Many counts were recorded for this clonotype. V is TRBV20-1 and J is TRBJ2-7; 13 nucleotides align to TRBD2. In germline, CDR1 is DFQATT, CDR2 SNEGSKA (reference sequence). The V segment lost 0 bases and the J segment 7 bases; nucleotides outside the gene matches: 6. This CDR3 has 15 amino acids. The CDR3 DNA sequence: TGCAGTGCTAGAGAAGGACTAGCGGGAGCCTCTGAGCAGTACTTC. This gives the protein CSAREGLAGASEQYF.

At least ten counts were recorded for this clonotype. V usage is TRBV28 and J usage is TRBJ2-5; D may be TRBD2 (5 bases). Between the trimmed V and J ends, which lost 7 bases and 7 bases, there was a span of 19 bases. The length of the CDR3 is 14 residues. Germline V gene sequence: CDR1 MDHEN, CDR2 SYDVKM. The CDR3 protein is CASTPTGLLRTQYF. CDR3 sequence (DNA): TGTGCCAGCACCCCCACTGGACTGTTGAGGACCCAGTACTTC. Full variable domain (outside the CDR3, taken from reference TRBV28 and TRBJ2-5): DVKVTQSSRYLVKRTGEKVFLECVQDMDHENMFWYRQDPGLGLRLIYFSYDVKMKEKGDIPEGYSVSREKKERFSLILESASTNQTSMYLCASTPTGLLRTQYFGPGTRLLVL.

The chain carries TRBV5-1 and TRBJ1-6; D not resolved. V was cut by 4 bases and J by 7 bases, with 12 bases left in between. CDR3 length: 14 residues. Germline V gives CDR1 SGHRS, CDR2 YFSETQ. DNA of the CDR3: TGCGCCAGCAGCCGACGGCACCCAAATTCACCCCTCCACTTT. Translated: CASSRRHPNSPLHF.

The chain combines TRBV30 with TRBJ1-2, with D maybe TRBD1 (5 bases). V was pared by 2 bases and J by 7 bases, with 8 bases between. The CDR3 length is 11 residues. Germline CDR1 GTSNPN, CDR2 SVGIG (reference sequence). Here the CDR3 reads CAWSRQFGYTF. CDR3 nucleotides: TGTGCCTGGAGTAGACAGTTTGGCTACACCTTC.